The rows below give T cell receptor beta chains drawn from one sample of a study of long-term antiretroviral therapy in people with HIV. Some clones are missing from TCRdb's copy, which holds only in-frame ones; the method was immunoSEQ multiplex PCR. The sample lists 30,000 to 40,000 clones; approximately 85% were seen once. This specimen consisted of unsorted PBMCs, obtained roughly 3.5 years after starting antiretroviral therapy. The receptor source for this set is a man between 18 and 35 years old with HIV. CDR3s include the opening cysteine and the closing phenylalanine or tryptophan. Each record gives: clone size, V gene, J gene, D gene, CDR3 protein, CDR3 DNA. A D gene is named only where the DNA matches it firmly. Rows give clone size only sometimes, using once, few, many, or a class for an expanded clone.

size: NA
V: TRBV4-3
J: TRBJ1-4
D: NA
CDR3: CASSQDTGTNEKLFF
DNA: TGCGCCAGCAGCCAAGATACAGGAACTAATGAAAAACTGTTTTTT

size: once
V: TRBV10-3
J: TRBJ1-2
D: NA
CDR3: CAISGEGSANYGYTF
DNA: TGTGCCATCAGTGGGGAGGGATCGGCTAACTATGGCTACACCTTC

size: NA
V: TRBV28
J: TRBJ1-1
D: NA
CDR3: CASSPLENTEAFF
DNA: TGTGCCAGCAGTCCCCTGGAGAACACTGAAGCTTTCTTT

size: NA
V: TRBV19
J: TRBJ2-3
D: TRBD2
CDR3: CASSIGLAGATDTQYF
DNA: TGTGCCAGTAGTATAGGACTAGCGGGAGCCACAGATACGCAGTATTTT

size: NA
V: TRBV28
J: TRBJ1-3
D: TRBD1
CDR3: CASRRTGTGNTIYF
DNA: TGTGCCAGCAGAAGGACAGGTACTGGAAACACCATATATTTT

size: NA
V: TRBV7-8
J: TRBJ2-1
D: NA
CDR3: CASSLDGGARDEQFF
DNA: TGTGCCAGCAGCTTAGACGGCGGTGCGAGGGATGAGCAGTTCTTC

size: NA
V: TRBV19
J: TRBJ2-2
D: NA
CDR3: CASSTPGHLTGELFF
DNA: TGTGCCAGTAGTACCCCGGGACACCTTACCGGGGAGCTGTTTTTT

size: NA
V: TRBV6-6
J: TRBJ1-1
D: NA
CDR3: CASQVQGNTEAFF
DNA: TGTGCCAGCCAAGTCCAAGGGAACACTGAAGCTTTCTTT

size: NA
V: TRBV5-5
J: TRBJ2-7
D: TRBD1
CDR3: CATDSGTGSSYEQYF
DNA: TGTGCCACCGATTCCGGGACAGGGTCCTCCTACGAGCAGTACTTC

size: few
V: TRBV4-1
J: TRBJ1-5
D: NA
CDR3: CASSQGQISNQPQHF
DNA: TGCGCCAGCAGCCAAGGACAGATTAGCAATCAGCCCCAGCATTTT

size: NA
V: TRBV5-1
J: TRBJ2-1
D: TRBD1
CDR3: CASSSGGQGYNEQFF
DNA: TGCGCCAGCTCCTCCGGTGGACAGGGCTACAATGAGCAGTTCTTC

size: NA
V: TRBV18
J: TRBJ2-2
D: NA
CDR3: CASSPPVGTTNTGELFF
DNA: TGTGCCAGCTCACCACCGGTTGGAACTACAAACACCGGGGAGCTGTTTTTT

size: NA
V: TRBV10-2
J: TRBJ2-1
D: NA
CDR3: CASSGAYNEQFF
DNA: TGCGCCAGCAGCGGGGCCTACAATGAGCAGTTCTTC

size: NA
V: TRBV9
J: TRBJ2-7
D: NA
CDR3: CASSPRAETSPYEQYF
DNA: TGTGCCAGCAGCCCGCGTGCAGAGACAAGCCCTTACGAGCAGTACTTC

size: NA
V: TRBV6-6
J: TRBJ1-5
D: TRBD1
CDR3: CASEDRVNQPQHF
DNA: TGTGCCAGCGAGGACAGGGTCAATCAGCCCCAGCATTTT

size: few
V: TRBV18
J: TRBJ1-4
D: NA
CDR3: CASAKGDGRNEKLFF
DNA: TGTGCCAGCGCCAAAGGGGATGGACGAAATGAAAAACTGTTTTTT

size: NA
V: TRBV10-2
J: TRBJ2-1
D: NA
CDR3: CASSHGNYNEQFF
DNA: TGCGCCAGCAGTCATGGGAACTACAATGAGCAGTTCTTC

size: NA
V: TRBV15
J: TRBJ1-5
D: TRBD1
CDR3: CATSRLGTGGYQPQHF
DNA: TGTGCCACCAGCAGACTTGGGACAGGGGGCTATCAGCCCCAGCATTTT

size: NA
V: TRBV9
J: TRBJ1-3
D: NA
CDR3: CASSVDGSGNTIYF
DNA: TGTGCCAGCAGCGTAGATGGGTCTGGAAACACCATATATTTT

size: once
V: TRBV7-2
J: TRBJ2-2
D: TRBD1
CDR3: CASRPAGQAGAGELFF
DNA: TGTGCCAGCAGGCCGGCGGGACAGGCGGGCGCCGGGGAGCTGTTTTTT